The 16 T cell receptor beta chains reported below all come from one sample, sequenced in a study of CD8+CD57+ T cells in acquired aplastic anemia. The template used for profiling TCR beta VDJ and CDR3 was genomic DNA. TCRdb called the reads again in MiXCR, with one record for every CDR3 protein. Of under 200,000 distinct CDR3 sequences listed, around 45% are singletons. Sequenced sample: sorted CD4+, CD8+, or CD8+CD57+ T cells (not recorded which) from PBMCs. Every receptor here comes from a human donor in good health.

This clonotype was observed at least ten times. The genes are TRBV20-1 and TRBJ2-5; 13 nucleotides match TRBD2. The CDR3 covers 14 residues. Per the germline V gene, CDR1 is DFQATT and CDR2 is SNEGSKA (reference sequence). CDR3 residues: CSARLAGGGETQYF. In DNA, the CDR3 is TGCAGCGCCCGACTAGCGGGAGGCGGAGAGACCCAGTACTTC.

As regards this clonotype: The CDR3 does not end in the conserved phenylalanine or tryptophan, so this is likely a read error. The J gene is TRBJ1-2, the V gene TRBV19; D gene uncertain. The CDR3 consists of 13 residues. Germline lookup yields CDR1 LNHDA and CDR2 SQIVND (reference sequence). V lost 7 bases and J 9 bases, leaving 18 bases between the germline ends. The CDR3 protein is CASTGPILGSYTL. For the CDR3, the DNA is TGTGCCAGTACAGGACCGATCTTGGGGAGCTACACCCTC.

This clonotype was seen more than once but under ten times. A read error may be the cause here, since a much bigger clone is one base away. The chain uses TRBV9 and TRBJ2-7; the D gene is possibly TRBD2 (6 bases). Trimming cost V 0 bases and J 3 bases, with 7 bases left between them. Germline loops: CDR1 SGDLS, CDR2 YYNGEE. The CDR3 runs to 13 residues. CDR3 sequence reads: CASSVVGGYEQYF. The CDR3 nucleotides read TGTGCCAGCAGCGTAGTGGGGGGCTACGAGCAGTACTTC.

Many counts were recorded for this clonotype. V is TRBV20-1 and J is TRBJ1-5; TRBD1 is a possible D gene (6 bases). In germline, CDR1 is DFQATT, CDR2 SNEGSKA (reference sequence). The CDR3 spans 14 residues. Trimming removed 5 bases from V and 0 bases from J, with 11 bases in between. The CDR3 is CSADTGYSNQPQHF. Here the CDR3 DNA reads TGCAGTGCTGATACAGGGTATAGCAATCAGCCCCAGCATTTT.

This clonotype has at least ten counts. V and J are TRBV7-9 and TRBJ2-7, with D possibly TRBD1 on 7 matching bases. Trimming stripped 3 bases from V and 2 bases from J, with 11 bases between. CDR1 SEHNR and CDR2 FQNEAQ come from the germline V gene (reference sequence). The CDR3 consists of 14 residues. Here the CDR3 reads CASSLQGGPYEQYF. CDR3 bases: TGTGCCAGCAGCTTGCAGGGGGGTCCCTACGAGCAGTACTTC.

The chain employs TRBV19 and TRBJ1-1; D is undetermined. Germline V gene lookup returns CDR1 LNHDA and CDR2 SQIVND (reference sequence). V gave up 3 bases and J gave up 0 bases, with 5 bases separating them. This CDR3 contains 13 residues. The CDR3 DNA follows: TGTGCCAGTAGTATCCTGGTGAACACTGAAGCTTTCTTT. This sequence encodes CASSILVNTEAFF. Full variable domain (remainder filled in from reference TRBV19 and TRBJ1-1): DGGITQSPKYLFRKEGQNVTLSCEQNLNHDAMYWYRQDPGQGLRLIYYSQIVNDFQKGDIAEGYSVSREKKESFPLTVTSAQKNPTAFYLCASSILVNTEAFFGQGTRLTVV.

CDR3 amino acids: CASSLSYSNQPQHF. In DNA, the CDR3 is TGTGCCAGCAGCTTGAGTTATAGCAATCAGCCCCAGCATTTT. J is TRBJ1-5 and V is TRBV7-2; no clear D. CDR3 length: 14 residues. Germline lookup yields CDR1 SGHTA and CDR2 FQGNSA. The V end was cut by 3 bases, the J end by 0 bases, with 6 bases between. The full variable domain, its missing parts supplied by reference TRBV7-2 and TRBJ1-5, is GAGVSQSPSNKVTEKGKDVELRCDPISGHTALYWYRQSLGQGLEFLIYFQGNSAPDKSGLPSDRFSAERTGGSVSTLTIQRTQQEDSAVYLCASSLSYSNQPQHFGDGTRLSIL.

This clonotype was detected ten times or more. This sequence joins TRBV19 and TRBJ1-1; D gene ambiguous. CDR1 LNHDA and CDR2 SQIVND come from the germline V gene (reference sequence). The CDR3 length is 13 residues. Trimming removed 2 bases at V and 2 bases at J, with 6 bases between. The CDR3 DNA sequence: TGTGCCAGTAGTATATTCAGTAACACTGAAGCTTTCTTT. This sequence encodes CASSIFSNTEAFF.

V and J are TRBV4-3 and TRBJ2-2; D might be TRBD1 (6 bases). V was pared by 1 base and J by 5 bases, with 11 bases between. The CDR3 extends over 15 amino acids. Looked up from germline, CDR1 is LGHNA and CDR2 is YSLEER. The CDR3 nucleotides are TGCGCCAGCAGCCAAGTTTTGGGGGCTACCGGGGAGCTGTTTTTT. Translation: CASSQVLGATGELFF.

The table lists this clonotype with many counts. The chain employs TRBV6-1 and TRBJ1-6; D unresolved. Trimming removed 8 bases from V and 0 bases from J, with 11 bases in between. The germline V gene encodes CDR1 MNHNS and CDR2 SASEGT. CDR3 size: 15 residues. The chain's CDR3 is CASRGSGSYNSPLHF. CDR3 coding DNA: TGTGCCAGCCGTGGTTCAGGCTCCTATAATTCACCCCTCCACTTT.

This clonotype was detected many times. V gene TRBV11-1 combines with J gene TRBJ2-5; TRBD2 aligns across 8 bases. This CDR3 has 15 residues. From germline, CDR1 is SGHAT and CDR2 FQDESV (reference sequence). The junction had 7 bases not matched to a gene; V was cut back by 5 bases and J by 2 bases. CDR3 sequence reads: CASSGIAGKQETQYF. The DNA for the CDR3 is TGTGCCAGCAGCGGGATAGCGGGGAAACAAGAGACCCAGTACTTC.

The chain joins TRBV6-1 to TRBJ2-6; 12 bases line up with TRBD1. The CDR3 runs to 17 residues. V shed 5 bases, J shed 2 bases, and the junction held 4 bases outside the gene matches. Germline V lookup: CDR1 MNHNS, CDR2 SASEGT. DNA of the CDR3: TGTGCCAGCAGTCCGGGACAGGGGGCTACTGGGGCCAACGTCCTGACTTTC. This translates into CASSPGQGATGANVLTF.

This chain connects TRBV10-2 to TRBJ1-6; D not resolved. Germline values: CDR1 WSHSY, CDR2 SAAADI. With 1 base removed from V and 5 bases from J, the gap between germline ends came to 18 bases. The CDR3 consists of 18 residues. The CDR3, as DNA: TGCGCCAGCAGTGAGTTAAACACGGACCCTAACGATAATTCACCCCTCCACTTT. Residues: CASSELNTDPNDNSPLHF.

V is TRBV2 and J is TRBJ1-3; D may be TRBD1 (5 bases). With 8 bases removed from V and 2 bases from J, the gap between germline ends came to 16 bases. The germline V gene has CDR1 SNHLY and CDR2 FYNNEI. This CDR3 has 15 residues. CDR3 nucleotides: TGTGCCAGCGGCCTGGGGGGGGAAACTGGAAACACCATATATTTT. It yields the protein CASGLGGETGNTIYF.

This clonotype occurred many times. The V gene is TRBV5-4, the J gene TRBJ2-4, with D uncertain. V was cut by 2 bases and J by 0 bases, with 6 bases left in between. There are 14 residues in the CDR3. CDR1 SGHNT and CDR2 YYREEE come from the germline V gene (reference sequence). CDR3 loop: CASSFRLAKNIQYF. The DNA of the CDR3 is TGTGCCAGCAGCTTTAGATTAGCCAAAAACATTCAGTACTTC.

The sample holds many counts of this clonotype. The chain recombines TRBV20-1 with TRBJ1-6, with TRBD1 as a possible D gene (5 bases). This CDR3 has 14 amino acids. Trimming removed 5 bases at V and 4 bases at J, with 12 bases between. Germline loops: CDR1 DFQATT, CDR2 SNEGSKA (reference sequence). CDR3 protein: CSAGGGLYNSPLHF. In DNA, the CDR3 is TGCAGTGCTGGGGGTGGGCTATATAATTCACCCCTCCACTTT.